This T cell receptor (beta chain) was obtained from a study of blood T cells in healthy people across ages (dated by TCRdb to 2014 to 2015). With regard to the full study: Template switching captured roughly one uniquely barcoded TCR beta cDNA molecule per two T cells in model experiments. To track age-related changes in TCR beta repertoire diversity, the study relied on deep sequencing normalized with unique cDNA molecular identifiers. Four age groups were formed from the donors: young (average 16 years), middle-aged (just under 40), aged (62) and long-lived (around 80). Donors of different ages were randomly distributed across sequencing lanes to avoid experimental bias. For two donors (one aged 18 to 29 and one aged 80 or older), the study analyzed two additional independent replicas of 1 million unique cDNA reads from the same blood draw. Overall study outcomes, separate from this receptor: As age increased, observed TCR beta diversity per million T cells dropped in a roughly linear way, and a significant reduction was already evident by age about 40. The long-lived group showed more naive CD4+ T cells, fewer expanded clones and increased TCR diversity than the aged group, suggesting age selection. Since profiling was done on bulk unsorted PBMCs, naive and antigen-experienced compartments could not be conclusively compared. Donor CMV infection status was unknown, potentially confounding age-related changes in expanded clonotypes. There was a strong correlation between observed TCR beta diversity and the percentage of naive T cells measured by flow cytometry. Total diversity estimates from one million sequenced T cells were considered lower bounds and underestimates.

CDR1 and CDR2 are drawn from the germline V gene: ENHRY, SYGVKD. Trimming takes 3 bases from V and 0 bases from J, and the germline ends sit 9 bases apart. Reading from cysteine to phenylalanine, the CDR3 counts 15 amino acids. Only CDR3 DNA remains: 45 bases, in frame from the first base. Library preparation used 5' RACE. The listed sequencing device is Illumina HiSeq 2500. A second PCR of about 7 to 12 cycles was performed with a sample-barcoded 5' primer and a J-beta primer mix. A unique molecular identifier was introduced onto each TCR beta cDNA molecule by a template-switch 5' adaptor carrying 12 random nucleotides. Each sample yielded at least 3 million CDR3-containing paired-end reads. First-strand cDNA was synthesized from all RNA with the Mint cDNA synthesis kit, primed by a TRBC-specific oligonucleotide. Following uracil-DNA glycosylase treatment, a first 18-cycle PCR with universal primers M1SS and BC2_uni_R was performed on all cDNA. Per the original workflow: Normalization of each sample was performed by random selection of 1 million high-quality reads, each carrying a distinct molecular identifier. Reads with shared molecular identifiers were discarded instead of being binned into consensus sequences. CDR3 identification, clonotype clustering and error correction used MiTCR with a Q25 quality threshold and the strictest error-elimination algorithm. A nonparametric unseen species model with Euler transformation was used to estimate lower-bound total TCR beta diversity. Using fastp at Q25 and MiXCR, TCRdb reprocessed the public reads and kept productive beta chains. Every distinct CDR3 protein forms one entry, paired with its most common genes and DNA. TCRdb's processing, not the authors' own work, is the source of the V and J calls. The sample table holds 500,000 to 700,000 distinct CDR3 sequences, of which roughly 30% were seen once. In total, the top ten clones hold more than 15% of the sample.

This clonotype was picked up many times. No cognate antigen has been identified for it. No base quality information exists; no much larger clone differs at one position. Systemically healthy Caucasian individuals from Russia, about 38 in total and aged roughly 6 to 100 years, were included as donors. Each donor gave ten milliliters of peripheral blood, collected into EDTA-treated Vacutainer tubes. PBMCs were isolated by Ficoll-Paque density-gradient centrifugation, with at least 6 million obtained per sample. Total RNA was extracted from PBMCs with Trizol reagent, with at least 6 micrograms obtained per sample. For every donor, flow cytometry on a PBMC aliquot measured the percentage of naive CD45RAhigh/CD27high T cells.

The sequencing input was blood. The chain is encoded by TRBV10-3 joined to TRBJ2-1; a weak D assignment points to TRBD2 (5 bases agree). The receptor was isolated from a woman older than 75 in good health. CDR3 protein: CAISDGESSYNEQFF. The DNA is as follows: TGTGCCATCAGTGACGGGGAAAGCTCCTACAATGAGCAGTTCTTC.